The entry that follows covers one T cell receptor beta chain sequence. Antigen: not known. The data belong to a study of OX40 agonist ivuxolimab in advanced cancers. Looked up from germline, CDR1 is SGHDN and CDR2 is FVKESK. Trimming pared 1 base from V and 5 bases from J, leaving 8 bases between. The CDR3 covers 13 residues. Sequencing was performed with immunoSEQ multiplex PCR; in TCRdb, only in-frame clones are kept and a portion is missing. The sample gives about 89,000 clones, about 82% of which show up once; 5.5% to 7.5% is in the top ten. Study-level results: Among the lowest peripheral clonal expansion occurred in 0.1-3.0 mg/kg partial responders.

This sequence joins TRBV14 and TRBJ2-5; no clear D gene. The sample consisted of CD4+ or CD8+ T cells sorted from blood, taken in a trial of the OX40 agonist ivuxolimab. The clonotype originates from an adult with an advanced solid tumor such as melanoma, head and neck, liver or kidney cancer. CDR3 region: CASSQGHGETQYF. The CDR3 DNA is TGTGCCAGCAGCCAAGGGCATGGGGAGACCCAGTACTTC.